This T cell receptor (beta chain) was obtained from a study of molecular identifiers for immune sequencing clone quantification. Study conclusions and caveats: Clonotypes topping 20 RNA copies carried over 97% of effector molecules but under 1% of naive ones. Spiked Jurkat TCR RNA from one cell was reportedly detectable among over 800,000 naive cells.

CD8+CD4-CCR7+CD45RA+ cells were sorted as naive CD8 T cells. With listed TCR primers and previously described methods, bulk TCR libraries were prepared. TCRdb reanalysed the PCR reads using MiXCR and keeps one entry per CDR3 protein. The repertoire includes some 70,000 distinct CDR3 sequences, around 18% of them detected once, and over 1.3% sits in the top ten. This clonotype was recorded a few times. Its antigen is undetermined. One base away lies a much larger clone, so this may be a sequencing read error. Sequenced input: naive CD8+ T cells from blood, with Jurkat cell RNA spiked in. The subset denotes: FACS-sorted CD8+CD4-CCR7+CD45RA+ naive T cells. The receptor comes from a human donor in good health. Some libraries in this study had Jurkat cell RNA spiked in.

CDR3 in DNA: TGTGCCAGCAGCGTGCCGGGACTCCAGCACACTGAAGCTTTCTTT. Encoded protein: CASSVPGLQHTEAFF. This chain joins TRBV7-9 and TRBJ1-1; a possible D gene is TRBD1 (5 bases). CDR3 size: 15 residues. Between the trimmed V and J ends, which lost 5 bases and 3 bases, there was a span of 16 bases. Germline V gene sequence: CDR1 SEHNR, CDR2 FQNEAQ (reference sequence).